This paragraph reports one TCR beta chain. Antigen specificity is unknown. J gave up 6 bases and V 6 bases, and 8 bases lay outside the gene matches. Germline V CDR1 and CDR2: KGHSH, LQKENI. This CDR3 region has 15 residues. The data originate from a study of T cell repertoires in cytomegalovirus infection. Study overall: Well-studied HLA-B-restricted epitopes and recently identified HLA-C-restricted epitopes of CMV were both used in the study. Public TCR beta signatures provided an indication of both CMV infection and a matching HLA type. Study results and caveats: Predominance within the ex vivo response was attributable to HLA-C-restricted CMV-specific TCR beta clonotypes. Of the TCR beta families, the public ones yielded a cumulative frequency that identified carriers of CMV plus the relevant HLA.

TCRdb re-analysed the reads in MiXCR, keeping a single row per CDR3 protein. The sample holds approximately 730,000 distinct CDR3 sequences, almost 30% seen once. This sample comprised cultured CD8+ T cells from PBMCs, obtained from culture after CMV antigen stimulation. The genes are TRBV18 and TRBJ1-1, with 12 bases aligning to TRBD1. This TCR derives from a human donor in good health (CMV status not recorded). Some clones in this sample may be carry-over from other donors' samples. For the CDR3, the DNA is TGTGCCAGCTCCCCTACCGGGACAGGGGGCCCTGAAGCTTTCTTT. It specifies CASSPTGTGGPEAFF.